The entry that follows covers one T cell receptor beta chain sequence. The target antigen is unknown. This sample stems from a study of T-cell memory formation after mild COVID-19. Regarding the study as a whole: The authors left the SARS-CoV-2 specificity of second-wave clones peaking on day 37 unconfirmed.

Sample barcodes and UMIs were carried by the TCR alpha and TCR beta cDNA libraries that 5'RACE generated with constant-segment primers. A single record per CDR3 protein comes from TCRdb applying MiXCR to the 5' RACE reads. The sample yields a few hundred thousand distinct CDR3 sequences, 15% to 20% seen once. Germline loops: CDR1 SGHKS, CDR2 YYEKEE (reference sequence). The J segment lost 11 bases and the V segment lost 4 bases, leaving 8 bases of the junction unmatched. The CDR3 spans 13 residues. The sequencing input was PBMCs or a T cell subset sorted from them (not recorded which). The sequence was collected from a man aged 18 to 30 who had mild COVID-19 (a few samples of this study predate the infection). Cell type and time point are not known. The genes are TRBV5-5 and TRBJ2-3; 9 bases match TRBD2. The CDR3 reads CASSPWRGGLQYF. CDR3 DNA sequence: TGTGCCAGCAGCCCCTGGCGGGGGGGCTTGCAGTATTTT.